This TCR beta chain originates from a study of PD-L1 blockade in urothelial cancer. General observations from the study: Larger 3-week expansion of tumor-associated blood clones was seen in durable-benefit patients.

Sample time point: pretreatment peripheral blood. There were between 1 and 8 samples from each patient, taken pretreatment and on-treatment. This clone showed up just once. The antigen remains unidentified. TCRdb keeps only in-frame clones here, not all; method: immunoSEQ multiplex PCR. The data contain about 56,000 clones, 85% of them seen just once; the ten biggest clones take up 15% to 19%. The sequence came from a man between 65 and 85 years old with urothelial cancer. Sequencing was performed on PBMCs, taken around atezolizumab (anti-PD-L1) treatment.

CDR3 sequence (DNA): TGTGCCAGCAGTGCAAAGACAGGGTATCAGCCCCAGCATTTT. This translates into CASSAKTGYQPQHF. The chain combines TRBV27 with TRBJ1-5; TRBD1 agrees at 7 bases. This CDR3 is 14 amino acids long. The germline V gene has CDR1 MNHEY and CDR2 SMNVEV (reference sequence). After removal of 5 bases from V and 5 bases from J, the junction contained 6 bases not matched to a gene.